Below, 5 T cell receptor beta chains from the same sample are listed, as sequenced in a study of cytomegalovirus exposure and HLA in healthy donors. The study ran its PCR with 60 Vbeta and 13 Jbeta primers. Profiling relied on immunoSEQ multiplex PCR, and the TCRdb table lists in-frame clones only, not all of them. The data contain 120,000 or so clones, about 74% of them singletons. The sequencing sample was made of PBMCs. The origin of the receptors is a man aged 30 to 45 in good health and CMV-seronegative.

This chain links TRBV10-3 with TRBJ1-4; D is uncertain. V lost 4 bases, J lost 7 bases, and 13 bases lay in between. The CDR3 runs 14 residues. From germline, CDR1 is ENHRY and CDR2 SYGVKD. As DNA, the CDR3 is TGTGCCATCAGTGGGACGGCGGGCGGTGAAAAACTGTTTTTT. Its protein is CAISGTAGGEKLFF.

This chain links TRBV30 with TRBJ1-2; D might be TRBD1 (6 bases). The CDR3 runs 13 residues. V dropped 1 base and J dropped 6 bases, with 12 bases sitting between them. The germline CDR1 and CDR2 sequences are GTSNPN and SVGIG (reference sequence). CDR3 sequence: CAWSGQGLNGYTF. The CDR3 region has the DNA TGTGCCTGGAGTGGGCAGGGGTTGAATGGCTACACCTTC.

CDR3 in amino acids: CASSILLAGAPTGELFF. CDR3 in DNA: TGTGCCAGCAGTATTCTTCTAGCGGGAGCCCCCACCGGGGAGCTGTTTTTT. V usage is TRBV28 and J usage is TRBJ2-2; 10 bases match TRBD2. The J segment lost 4 bases and the V segment lost 5 bases, leaving 10 bases of the junction unmatched. The germline CDR1 and CDR2 sequences are MDHEN and SYDVKM. The length of the CDR3 is 17 residues.

This clone has only one observation. J is TRBJ2-7 and V is TRBV14; 8 positions agree with TRBD2. V shed 4 bases and J 3 bases; nucleotides not matched to a gene: 11. CDR3 length equals 16 residues. CDR1 is SGHDN, CDR2 FVKESK, per germline. In nucleotides, the CDR3 is TGTGCCAGCAGCCTTCGGGGGGGAACGGGCCTCTACGAGCAGTACTTC. Its translation is CASSLRGGTGLYEQYF.

J is TRBJ2-1 and V is TRBV30; TRBD1 might be the D (6 bases). Trimming shortened V by 6 bases and J by 13 bases, and 19 bases separated the two germline ends. This CDR3 has 12 residues. Germline CDR1 is GTSNPN and CDR2 is SVGIG (reference sequence). For the CDR3, the DNA is TGTGCCTGCCGCGTCTTACAGGGTGTACAGTTCTTC. This codes for CACRVLQGVQFF.